Each of the 3 T cell receptor beta chains below was sequenced from the same sample in a study of shared clonotypes between healthy human individuals (TCRdb year 2020). The method behind the library was the immunoSEQ multiplex PCR assay. TCRdb limited this immuneACCESS table to in-frame rearrangements with V and J called. A share of clones is missing; checked studies link under half to unresolved V genes, and the rest is unexplained. The sample contains approximately 460,000 clones, approximately 80% of them found a single time. Jointly, the top ten make up more than 10% of the sample. Sequenced input: PBMCs. These receptors all stem from a woman aged 40 to 49 in good health. Some clones in this sample may be carry-over from other donors' samples.

The chain joins TRBV9 to TRBJ1-5; unclear D gene. V was clipped by 1 base and J by 4 bases, with 6 bases between them. The CDR3 extends over 13 amino acids. Germline V gene lookup returns CDR1 SGDLS and CDR2 YYNGEE. This chain's CDR3 is CASSVSPNQPQHF. Here the CDR3 DNA reads TGTGCCAGCAGCGTATCACCTAATCAGCCCCAGCATTTT.

The chain joins TRBV7-7 to TRBJ2-7; the D gene is possibly TRBD2 (5 bases). The germline V and J ends were trimmed by 2 bases and 1 base, with 12 bases remaining between them. Germline V gene data show CDR1 as SSHAT and CDR2 as FNYEAQ (reference sequence). The CDR3 sequence is 15 residues long. The CDR3 spells CASSLLAGWSYEQYF. The CDR3 nucleotides are TGTGCCAGCAGCTTATTGGCGGGTTGGTCCTACGAGCAGTACTTC.

The V call is TRBV7-9, the J call TRBJ2-7; no clear D. The length of the CDR3 is 15 residues. The V gene's germline CDR1 is SEHNR and CDR2 FQNEAQ (reference sequence). V lost 5 bases, J lost 3 bases, and 17 bases lay in between. In DNA form, the CDR3 reads TGTGCCAGCAGCCCCACAACCGGACGAGTCTACGAGCAGTACTTC. Encoded protein: CASSPTTGRVYEQYF.